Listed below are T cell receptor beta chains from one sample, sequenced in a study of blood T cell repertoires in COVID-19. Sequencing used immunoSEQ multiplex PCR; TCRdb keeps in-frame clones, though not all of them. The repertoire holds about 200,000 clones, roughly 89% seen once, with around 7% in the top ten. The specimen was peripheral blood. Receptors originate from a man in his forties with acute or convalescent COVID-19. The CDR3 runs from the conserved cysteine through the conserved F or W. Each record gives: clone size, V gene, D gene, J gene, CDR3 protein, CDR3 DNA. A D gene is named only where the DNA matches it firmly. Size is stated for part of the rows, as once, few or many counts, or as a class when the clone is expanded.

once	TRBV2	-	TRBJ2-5	CASSQQETQYF	TGTGCCAGCAGCCAGCAAGAGACCCAGTACTTC
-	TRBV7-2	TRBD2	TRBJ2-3	CASSLQGGSTDTQYF	TGTGCCAGCAGCTTACAGGGAGGGAGCACAGATACGCAGTATTTT
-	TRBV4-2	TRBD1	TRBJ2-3	CASSHPPGQGTDTQYF	TGTGCCAGCAGCCATCCGCCGGGACAGGGGACAGATACGCAGTATTTT
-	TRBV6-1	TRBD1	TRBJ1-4	CASSARQGAFRATNEKLFF	TGTGCCAGCAGTGCCAGACAGGGGGCGTTTAGGGCAACTAATGAAAAACTGTTTTTT
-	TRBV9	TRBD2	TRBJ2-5	CASSVGASGGQETQYF	TGTGCCAGCAGCGTAGGGGCTAGCGGGGGCCAAGAGACCCAGTACTTC
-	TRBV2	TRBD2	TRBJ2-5	CASRTGLAEETQYF	TGTGCCAGCAGGACGGGACTAGCTGAAGAGACCCAGTACTTC
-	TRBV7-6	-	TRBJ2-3	CASSLALDSSSTDTQYF	TGTGCCAGCAGCTTAGCCCTGGACAGTTCGAGCACAGATACGCAGTATTTT
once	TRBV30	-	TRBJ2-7	CAWTPGYGPYEQYF	TGTGCCTGGACCCCAGGGTACGGGCCCTACGAGCAGTACTTC
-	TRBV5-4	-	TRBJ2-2	CASSLVQLANTGELFF	TGTGCCAGCAGCTTGGTTCAGTTGGCGAACACCGGGGAGCTGTTTTTT
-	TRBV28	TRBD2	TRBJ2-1	CASSLAGELYNEQFF	TGTGCCAGCAGTTTAGCGGGGGAGCTTTACAATGAGCAGTTCTTC
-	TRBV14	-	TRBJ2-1	CASSQRTLPSYNEQFF	TGTGCCAGCAGCCAACGGACACTACCCTCCTACAATGAGCAGTTCTTC
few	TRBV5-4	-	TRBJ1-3	CASSSTGRSGNTIYF	TGTGCCAGCAGTTCGACAGGCCGCTCTGGAAACACCATATATTTT
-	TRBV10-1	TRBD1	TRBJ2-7	CASSESAGGYEQYF	TGCGCCAGCAGTGAGTCCGCAGGGGGCTACGAGCAGTACTTC
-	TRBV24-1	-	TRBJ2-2	CATSDLKRGSTGELFF	TGTGCCACCAGTGATTTGAAAAGGGGAAGCACCGGGGAGCTGTTTTTT
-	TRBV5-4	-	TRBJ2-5	CASSFGGGAETQYF	TGTGCCAGCAGCTTTGGTGGGGGGGCGGAGACCCAGTACTTC
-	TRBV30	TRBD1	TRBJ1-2	CAWSGAGGADYGYTF	TGTGCCTGGAGTGGGGCAGGGGGCGCGGACTATGGCTACACCTTC
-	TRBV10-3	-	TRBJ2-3	CAISESYSPRTDTQYF	TGTGCCATCAGTGAGAGTTACTCCCCCCGCACAGATACGCAGTATTTT
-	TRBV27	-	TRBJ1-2	CASSLLGGYNGYTF	TGTGCCAGCAGTTTATTAGGAGGATACAATGGCTACACCTTC
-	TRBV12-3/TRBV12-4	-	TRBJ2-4	CASSPPGMNIQYF	TGTGCCAGCAGTCCCCCAGGGATGAACATTCAGTACTTC
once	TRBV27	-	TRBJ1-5	CASSFQAGQPQHF	TGTGCCAGCAGTTTCCAAGCAGGTCAGCCCCAGCATTTT
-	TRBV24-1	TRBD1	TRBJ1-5	CATQGAGSNQPQHF	TGTGCCACTCAGGGGGCGGGAAGCAATCAGCCCCAGCATTTT
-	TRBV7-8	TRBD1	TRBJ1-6	CASSFDGQGTNSPLHF	TGTGCCAGCAGCTTCGATGGACAGGGAACAAATTCACCCCTCCACTTT
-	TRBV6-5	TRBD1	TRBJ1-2	CASSFGGTGGNGYTF	TGTGCCAGCAGCTTCGGGGGGACAGGGGGCAATGGCTACACCTTC
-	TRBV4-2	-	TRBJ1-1	CASSQDLNLNTEAFF	TGTGCCAGCAGCCAAGATCTGAACTTGAACACTGAAGCTTTCTTT
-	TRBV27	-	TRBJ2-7	CASSLNQGVRSYEQYF	TGTGCCAGCAGTTTGAATCAAGGGGTTCGCTCCTACGAGCAGTACTTC
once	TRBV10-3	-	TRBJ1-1	CAISEYGREGAFF	TGTGCCATCAGTGAGTATGGCAGGGAGGGAGCTTTCTTT
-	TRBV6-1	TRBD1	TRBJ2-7	CASSEWDRGTYEQYF	TGTGCCAGCAGTGAATGGGACAGGGGAACCTACGAGCAGTACTTC
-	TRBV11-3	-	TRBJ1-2	CASRLRTLYNYGYTF	TGTGCCAGCAGATTGCGGACTCTGTATAACTATGGCTACACCTTC
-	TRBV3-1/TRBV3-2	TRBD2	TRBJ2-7	CASSHFGSSWGGEQYF	TGTGCCAGCAGCCATTTTGGGTCCTCCTGGGGGGGAGAGCAGTACTTC
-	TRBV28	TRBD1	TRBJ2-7	CASSFRDRGRVQYF	TGTGCCAGCAGTTTCCGGGACAGGGGGCGCGTGCAGTACTTC
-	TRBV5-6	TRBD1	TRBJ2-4	CASSISGTGGVQYF	TGTGCCAGCAGCATATCGGGGACAGGGGGAGTTCAGTACTTC
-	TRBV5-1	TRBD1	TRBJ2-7	CASSTRTGGTGEQYF	TGCGCCAGCAGCACCCGGACAGGGGGTACGGGCGAGCAGTACTTC
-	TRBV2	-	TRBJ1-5	CASSGQNNQPQHF	TGTGCCAGCAGTGGACAGAACAATCAGCCCCAGCATTTT
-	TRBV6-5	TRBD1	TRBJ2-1	CASSPTGQGRSEQFF	TGTGCCAGCAGCCCGACGGGACAGGGTCGTAGTGAGCAGTTCTTC
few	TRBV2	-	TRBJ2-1	CASSALDSNEQFF	TGTGCCAGCAGTGCATTAGATAGCAATGAGCAGTTCTTC
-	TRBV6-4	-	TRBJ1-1	CASSVGQNTEAFF	TGTGCCAGCAGTGTGGGACAGAACACTGAAGCTTTCTTT
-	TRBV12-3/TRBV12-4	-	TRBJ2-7	CASSRDFHEQYF	TGTGCCAGCAGTCGGGACTTTCACGAGCAGTACTTC
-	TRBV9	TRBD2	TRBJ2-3	CASSVLAGGLTDTQYF	TGTGCCAGCAGCGTTCTAGCGGGGGGTTTGACAGATACGCAGTATTTT
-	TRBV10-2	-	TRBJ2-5	CASTDSNQETQYF	TGCGCCAGCACGGACAGCAACCAAGAGACCCAGTACTTC
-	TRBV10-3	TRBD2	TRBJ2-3	CAISNFASGADTQYF	TGTGCCATCAGCAACTTCGCTAGCGGGGCAGATACGCAGTATTTT
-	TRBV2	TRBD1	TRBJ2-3	CASSGQGLDTQYF	TGTGCCAGCAGTGGACAGGGTTTAGATACGCAGTATTTT
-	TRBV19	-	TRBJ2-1	CASSIFERPSYNEQFF	TGTGCCAGTAGTATCTTCGAGCGGCCCTCCTACAATGAGCAGTTCTTC
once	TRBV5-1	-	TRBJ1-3	CASSLVGQGSGNTIYF	TGCGCCAGCAGCTTGGTAGGACAAGGCTCTGGAAACACCATATATTTT
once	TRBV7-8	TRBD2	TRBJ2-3	CASSPGLAGGQRTQYF	TGTGCCAGCAGCCCAGGACTAGCGGGGGGGCAACGTACGCAGTATTTT
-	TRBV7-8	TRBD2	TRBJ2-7	CASSLVASGGDAYEQYF	TGTGCCAGCAGCTTAGTGGCTAGCGGGGGAGATGCCTACGAGCAGTACTTC
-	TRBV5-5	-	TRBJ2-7	CASSFEDRSVYEQYF	TGTGCCAGCAGCTTCGAAGACAGGTCGGTCTACGAGCAGTACTTC
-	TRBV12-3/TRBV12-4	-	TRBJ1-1	CASKWQGNTEAFF	TGTGCCAGCAAATGGCAGGGGAACACTGAAGCTTTCTTT
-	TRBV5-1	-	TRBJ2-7	CASREGQPYEQYF	TGCGCCAGCAGGGAAGGACAGCCCTACGAGCAGTACTTC